This T cell receptor (beta chain) was recovered during a study of blood T cell repertoires in COVID-19. Turning to the study itself: From T cells, B-cell-depleted T cells, or PBMCs came the material, which was cDNA or gDNA.

Method: immunoSEQ multiplex PCR; TCRdb's copy keeps in-frame clones and lacks some. Here the sample spans roughly 190,000 clones, 88% being singletons. In its sample, this clone was seen a few times. Germline V CDR1 and CDR2: DFQATT, SNEGSKA (reference sequence). This CDR3 is 13 amino acids long. V was cut by 7 bases and J by 3 bases, with 13 bases left in between. The chain is built from TRBV20-1 and TRBJ1-5; D not resolved. What was sequenced was peripheral blood. The TCR sequence derives from a man aged 40-55 years with active or convalescent COVID-19. The CDR3: CSVSPGNNQPQHF. In nucleotides, the CDR3 is TGCAGTGTTAGTCCCGGGAACAATCAGCCCCAGCATTTT.